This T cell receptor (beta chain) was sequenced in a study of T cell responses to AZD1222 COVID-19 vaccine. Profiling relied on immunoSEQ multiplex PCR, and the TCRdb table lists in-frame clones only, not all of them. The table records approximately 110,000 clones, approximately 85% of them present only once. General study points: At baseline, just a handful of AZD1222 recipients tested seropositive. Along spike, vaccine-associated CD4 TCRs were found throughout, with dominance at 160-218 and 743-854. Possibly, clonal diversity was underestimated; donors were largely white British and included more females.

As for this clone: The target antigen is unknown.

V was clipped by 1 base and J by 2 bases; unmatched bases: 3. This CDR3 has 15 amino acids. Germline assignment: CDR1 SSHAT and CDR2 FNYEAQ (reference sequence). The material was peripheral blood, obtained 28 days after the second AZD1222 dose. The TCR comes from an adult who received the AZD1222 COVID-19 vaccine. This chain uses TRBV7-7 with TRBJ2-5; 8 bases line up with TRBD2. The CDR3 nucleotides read TGTGCCAGCAGCTTAGGGACTAGCCTTCAAGAGACCCAGTACTTC. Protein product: CASSLGTSLQETQYF.